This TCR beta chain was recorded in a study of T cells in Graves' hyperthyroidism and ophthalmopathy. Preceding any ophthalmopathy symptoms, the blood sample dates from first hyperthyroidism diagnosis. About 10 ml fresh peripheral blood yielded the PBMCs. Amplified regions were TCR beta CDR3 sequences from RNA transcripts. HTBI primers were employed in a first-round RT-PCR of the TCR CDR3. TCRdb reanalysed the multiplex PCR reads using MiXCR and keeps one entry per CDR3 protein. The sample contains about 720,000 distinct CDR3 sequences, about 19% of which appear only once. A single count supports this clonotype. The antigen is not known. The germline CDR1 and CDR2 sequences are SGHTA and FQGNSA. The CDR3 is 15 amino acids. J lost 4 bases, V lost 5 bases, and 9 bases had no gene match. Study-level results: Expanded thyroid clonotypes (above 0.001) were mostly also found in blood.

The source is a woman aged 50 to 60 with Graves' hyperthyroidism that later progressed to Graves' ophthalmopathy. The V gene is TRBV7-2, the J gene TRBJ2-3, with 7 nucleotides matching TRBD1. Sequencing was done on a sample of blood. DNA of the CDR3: TGTGCCAGCAGCCCGGATGTACAGGGGCCAGATACGCAGTATTTT. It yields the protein CASSPDVQGPDTQYF.